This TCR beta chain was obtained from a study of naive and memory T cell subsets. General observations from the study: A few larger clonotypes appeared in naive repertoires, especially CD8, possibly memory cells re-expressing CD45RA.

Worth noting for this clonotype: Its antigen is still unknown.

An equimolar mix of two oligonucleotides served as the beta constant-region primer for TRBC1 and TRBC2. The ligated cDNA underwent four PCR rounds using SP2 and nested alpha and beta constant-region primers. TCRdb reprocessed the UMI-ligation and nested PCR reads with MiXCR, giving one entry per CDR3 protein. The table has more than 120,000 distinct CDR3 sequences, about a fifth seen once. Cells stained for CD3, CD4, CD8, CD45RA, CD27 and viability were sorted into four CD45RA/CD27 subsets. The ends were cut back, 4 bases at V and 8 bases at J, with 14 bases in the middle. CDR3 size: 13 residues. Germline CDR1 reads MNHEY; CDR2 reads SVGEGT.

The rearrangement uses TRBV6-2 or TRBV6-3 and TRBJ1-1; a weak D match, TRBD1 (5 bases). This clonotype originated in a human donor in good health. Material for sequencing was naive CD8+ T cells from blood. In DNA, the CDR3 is TGTGCCAGCAGTTTACAGGACGGGGCCGAAGCTTTCTTT. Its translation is CASSLQDGAEAFF.